Described below is a single TCR beta chain sequence and its context. The target of this receptor is not known. One base away there is no much larger clone; base qualities are not given. The cohort comprised 550 to 700 healthy bone marrow donors. Cohort members were all nominally healthy when sampled, although unrecorded immune exposures were likely present. The donor was CMV seropositive and belonged to the group of about 290 seropositive cohort members. Every donor gave a peripheral blood sample, and the peripheral blood mononuclear cells from that sample were used for TCR beta sequencing. The Qiagen DNeasy Blood Extraction Kit was used to extract genomic DNA from the blood cell samples. Looking up the germline V gene yields CDR1 MDHEN and CDR2 SYDVKM. The CDR3 holds 17 amino acids from the cysteine to the phenylalanine. Only the CDR3 portion is preserved as DNA: 51 bases, with reading frame beginning at the first base. Trimming removed 5 bases from V and 1 base from J; the gene matches leave 12 bases unexplained.

This record comes from a study of cytomegalovirus exposure and HLA in healthy donors (dated by TCRdb to about 2017). Broadly, across the study: According to an earlier analysis of around 600 of the donors, 150 million to 200 million T cells yielded 95 million to 140 million unique TCR beta sequences and 276 Gb of sequence data. Approximately 310 gigabases of sequencing data and 70 million to 100 million unique TCR sequences were included in an early release covering roughly 600 HLA-typed donors. Of the roughly 400 genotyped donors, approximately 82% fell in the genetic ancestry cluster associated with self-reported Caucasian donors. The study was designed to test whether signatures of past pathogen exposure could be identified by cataloging public T cell receptors. Using immunosequencing, the study profiled T cell repertoires from around 680 subjects and related those repertoires to cytomegalovirus serostatus. Along with the 666-subject first cohort, a separate validation cohort of 120 different subjects was used. To predict cytomegalovirus infection status, the study combined high-throughput TCR immunosequencing, statistical association of individual TCRs with disease status, and machine learning. In a later analysis, previously published TCR beta repertoires from 670 or so donors were re-analyzed and high-resolution HLA genotyping was added so that TCR occurrence patterns could be studied. In the later analysis, no new phenotypic data were used to find candidate immune exposures; instead, reliance was placed on TCR beta sequences and their occurrence across donors. An earlier analysis of approximately 580 of the donors used high-throughput TCR beta sequencing to judge whether each TCR beta V gene segment behaved as functional or pseudogenic. Donor age, sex, ethnicity and CMV serostatus were compiled together with the repertoire data. A later genetic analysis took genome-wide SNP genotypes for 398 of the 666 donors and used that subset as a discovery cohort. All discovery cohort repertoires had been generated on a single sequencing platform. Both class I and class II loci were covered by HLA typing, at four-digit resolution. The number of donors typed differed by locus, with roughly 620-630 for A, B, C, DRB1 and DQB1, about 500 for DQA1, over 600 for DPA1, and some 470 for DPB1. Several DR-DQ haplotypes were handled as single units for association and clustering, since linkage in the cohort was strong. Among around 400 genotyped donors of the cohort, an average of approximately 240,000 unique TCR beta nucleotide sequences were sequenced per donor, roughly a sixth of them non-productive.

Points the paper makes about the study in general: Across donors, most TCR sequences were observed very rarely, whereas some public TCRs were present in many individuals. A later genetic analysis reported fewer N-insertions in productive TCRs among donors in an Asian-associated ancestry cluster than the roughly 700-donor mean. In a later analysis, the rate of TCR association differed among HLA loci, with DRB1 alleles having the most associated TCRs and HLA-C alleles having the fewest. Three of the identified cytomegalovirus-associated TCR beta chains were confirmed in vitro to be specific for cytomegalovirus antigens. A total of fewer than 200 TCR beta chains were listed by the study as associated with cytomegalovirus. Only TCR beta chains were sequenced in this cohort, and the absence of alpha or paired-chain data limited detectable features. A group of highly shared sequence variants was considered likely to be a technical artifact of the sequencing pipeline. Because some donors lacked HLA typing at each locus, the association tests relied only on the typed subset. The authors suggested that the approach could potentially be generalized to other disease states and immunological phenotypes. A later analysis found that HLA-associated TCR beta chains were more clonally expanded and had lower generation probabilities than equally common non-associated chains. Most CMV-associated TCR beta chains appeared to be HLA-restricted in a later analysis, and the HLA associations seemed to be driven largely by CMV exposure. In a later analysis, several top co-occurrence clusters were reported to appear linked to parvovirus B19, influenza, CMV and Epstein-Barr virus. In an earlier analysis of about 540 of the donors, most TCR beta V segments were observed in productive rearrangements about 87% or about 30% of the time, broadly matching IMGT annotations. A further reported finding was that TCR beta sequences accurately predicted the HLA-A and HLA-B alleles for most subjects in the first cohort. The 87-base-pair reads could not distinguish some IMGT-functional V segments, including TRBV6-2 and TRBV6-3, so those segments were excluded. When HLA alleles, especially DR and DQ, strongly co-occurred, TCR associations were difficult to assign to individual alleles. Because counts were too low, 15 to 20 rarely observed V segments, including chromosome 9 orphons, were left out of the earlier analysis of some 640 of the donors. Sequencing depth was assumed to be roughly uniform across donors in the presence/absence analyses, though that assumption may not hold. Specific HLA alleles were associated with over 15,000 TCR beta sequences at a false discovery rate of 0.05 in a later analysis. The classifier was reported to diagnose cytomegalovirus status with high specificity and sensitivity in both the original and validation cohorts. V-gene and J-gene trimming of TCR beta chains was associated with a missense DCLRE1C variant in a later genetic analysis, and the association was replicated in an independent cohort. Immune exposure information for the cohort was limited to CMV serostatus. Correlated functional status among segregating V segments might be attributable to linkage disequilibrium, but an unknown experimental factor could not be ruled out.

Library prep was done by the immunoSEQ multiplex PCR assay. The multiplex PCR relied on a mix of 60 forward primers for TCR Vbeta segments and 13 reverse primers for TCR Jbeta segments. The CDR3 region of rearranged TCR beta genes was amplified from genomic DNA by a multiplex PCR assay. Amplified TCR beta libraries were sequenced as 87-base-pair reads on the Illumina HiSeq System. The study's processing was this. A later analysis counted about 82 million unique TCR beta chains across the approximately 700 repertoires, and around 12 million of these chains were shared by at least two donors. Raw reads were error-corrected and collapsed into unique sequences by a nearest-neighbor algorithm in which closely related sequences were merged to remove PCR and sequencing errors. CDR3 sequences were aligned to IMGT reference sequences to assign V, D and J gene segments. For a sequence to be retained, a match of at least six nucleotides to both a V gene segment and a J gene segment was required. Rearrangements were called productive when the CDR3 lacked stop codons and stayed in frame with V and J; all others were non-productive. Following IMGT convention, CDR3 was defined as the stretch from the second conserved V-encoded cysteine to the conserved J-encoded phenylalanine. The earlier analysis of 587 of the donors excluded any sequence lacking an unambiguous match to a single V gene segment. An earlier analysis of some 500 of the donors classified V segments as functional when productive rearrangements were above 56.7% and as segregating when the standard deviation between donors was above 5%. A statistical classification framework was built to diagnose cytomegalovirus status from the catalog of TCR beta chain sequences. In a later analysis, V and J genes were assigned by comparing TCR nucleotide sequences against IMGT/GENE-DB human TR gene sequences. The TCRdist pipeline was used in a later analysis to assign CDR3 sequences and most-parsimonious VDJ recombination scenarios. A later analysis defined each TCR beta chain by its CDR3 amino acid sequence plus V-gene family, and excluded reads lacking a unique V-gene family. A later analysis removed several hundred highly shared, low-generation-probability nucleotide sequences to deal with suspected cross-contamination and a sequencing artifact. A later analysis calculated a clonal expansion index for each public chain from normalized within-repertoire ranks of inferred template counts. In a later analysis, generation probabilities were computed with a VDJ recombination model fitted to out-of-frame rearrangements, and the resulting probabilities were checked against IGoR. Hypergeometric tests were used in a later analysis to score TCR-TCR, TCR-HLA and TCR-CMV co-occurrence, with a repertoire-size bias correction applied to the TCR pairs. False discovery rates were estimated in a later analysis by permuting HLA or CMV assignments 20 times. In a later analysis, co-occurring TCRs were grouped with DBSCAN, and TCRdist sequence similarity was added when clustering was performed within HLA-allele-positive subsets. Repertoires with fewer than 30,000 or more than 120,000 public chains, plus five repertoires with anomalous nucleotide sharing, were excluded from co-occurrence clustering. TCRdb took over this immuneACCESS table, retaining in-frame rearrangements with V and J assigned. Such tables are incomplete; in checked studies, under half of the missing clones stem from an unresolved V gene, and the remainder is unexplained. V and J calls and clone size come straight from that table; D and trimming were deduced from the DNA. Here the sample has some 180,000 clones; 76% occur a single time. The ten largest clones take up under 3% of the sample.

The chain is assembled from TRBV28 and TRBJ2-3; TRBD2 matches 7 bases in the middle. The TCR originated in a woman between 25 and 40 years old in good health and CMV-seropositive. Sequencing used PBMCs. The DNA sequence is given as TGTGCCAGCAGTCCCTTAATCGGGAGCGGGGGCACAGATACGCAGTATTTT. This is translated as CASSPLIGSGGTDTQYF.